The next 15 T cell receptor beta chains were all read from a single sample in a study of cytomegalovirus exposure and HLA in healthy donors. Researchers ran the PCR with 60 Vbeta and 13 Jbeta primers. Method: immunoSEQ multiplex PCR; TCRdb's copy keeps in-frame clones and lacks some. Here the sample spans around 130,000 clones, around three quarters being singletons. Sequencing was done on a sample of PBMCs. The receptors derive from a woman aged 55 to 70 in good health and CMV-seropositive.

This clone has a handful of counts. The genes are TRBV6-6 and TRBJ1-4; D not resolved. There are 11 residues in the CDR3. V was pared by 8 bases and J by 7 bases, with 8 bases between. Germline values: CDR1 MNHNY, CDR2 SVGAGI (reference sequence). CDR3 sequence: CASLASEKLFF. The DNA for the CDR3 is TGTGCCAGCCTAGCCAGTGAAAAACTGTTTTTT.

The chain employs TRBV6-1 and TRBJ2-3; TRBD2 matches 15 bases. V dropped 4 bases and J dropped 6; count of bases not matched to a gene: 11. CDR3 length: 18 amino acids. Germline V gives CDR1 MNHNS, CDR2 SASEGT. The CDR3 DNA reads TGTGCCAGCAGTGGGGGAGGCGGACTAGCGGGGGGGATGGATACGCAGTATTTT. It yields the protein CASSGGGGLAGGMDTQYF.

The J gene is TRBJ1-6, the V gene TRBV4-1, with D hard to call. The germline V and J ends were trimmed by 3 bases and 7 bases, with 19 bases remaining between them. The CDR3 runs 17 residues. Germline values: CDR1 MGHRA, CDR2 YSYEKL. In DNA, the CDR3 is TGCGCCAGCAGCCAGCCGGGATCCCATACCGGGAATTCACCCCTCCACTTT. Its protein is CASSQPGSHTGNSPLHF.

The chain's CDR3 is CASSLGRVNSPLHF. CDR3 nucleotides: TGTGCCAGCAGCTTGGGGAGGGTTAATTCACCCCTCCACTTT. The V and J genes are TRBV5-4 and TRBJ1-6; no clear D. The CDR3 sequence is 14 residues long. Germline V gene data show CDR1 as SGHNT and CDR2 as YYREEE (reference sequence). Deletions cut 0 bases from V and 6 bases from J, with 7 bases between.

This chain joins TRBV11-2 and TRBJ1-1, with TRBD1 as a possible D gene (5 bases). The CDR3 extends over 15 amino acids. Trimming left V 2 bases short and J 4 bases short, with 14 bases between. Per the germline V gene, CDR1 is SGHAT and CDR2 is FQNNGV. As DNA, the CDR3 is TGTGCCAGCAGCTTAAGCCAGGGTTCGGGCACTGAAGCTTTCTTT. Its protein is CASSLSQGSGTEAFF.

This clone has a handful of counts. The rearrangement joins TRBV2 to TRBJ2-5; 15 bases fit TRBD2. The length of the CDR3 is 17 residues. The germline gives CDR1 SNHLY, CDR2 FYNNEI. V dropped 7 bases and J dropped 0; count of bases not matched to a gene: 6. In nucleotides, the CDR3 is TGTGCCAGCACTGGACTAGCGGGGGGGCCTTACCAAGAGACCCAGTACTTC. Translating gives CASTGLAGGPYQETQYF.

This chain joins TRBV4-1 and TRBJ2-3; D ambiguous. There are 15 residues in the CDR3. CDR1 MGHRA and CDR2 YSYEKL come from the germline V gene. Trimming took 3 bases from V and 1 from J, leaving 11 bases between them. The CDR3 region is CASSHLRLRTDTQYF. The CDR3 DNA sequence: TGCGCCAGCAGCCACCTCAGGCTACGCACAGATACGCAGTATTTT.

J is TRBJ1-1 and V is TRBV5-1; a weak D match, TRBD1 (5 bases). The germline gives CDR1 SGHRS, CDR2 YFSETQ. The CDR3 extends over 13 amino acids. V was pared by 5 bases and J by 6 bases, with 14 bases between. The chain's CDR3 is CASSRGEGSEAFF. In DNA form, the CDR3 reads TGCGCCAGCAGTCGAGGGGAGGGGTCTGAAGCTTTCTTT.

This chain links TRBV6-5 with TRBJ1-1, with a tentative D call TRBD1 (6 bases). V lost 0 bases and J 4 bases, leaving 9 bases between the germline ends. This CDR3 comprises 14 residues. Germline assignment: CDR1 MNHEY and CDR2 SVGAGI. The CDR3, as DNA: TGTGCCAGCAGTTACTCCCGCAGGGGCACTGAAGCTTTCTTT. This codes for CASSYSRRGTEAFF.

The CDR3 spells CASSAGTANTGELFF. The CDR3 bases are TGTGCCAGTAGTGCCGGGACAGCGAACACCGGGGAGCTGTTTTTT. V is TRBV19 and J is TRBJ2-2; 7 nucleotides align to TRBD1. Germline V gene lookup returns CDR1 LNHDA and CDR2 SQIVND (reference sequence). V shed 5 bases, J shed 0 bases, and the junction held 3 bases outside the gene matches. The CDR3 loop spans 15 amino acids.

The J gene is TRBJ2-1, the V gene TRBV6-5; no clear D. Germline CDR1 reads MNHEY; CDR2 reads SVGAGI. Trimming took off 8 bases at V and 12 bases at J, with 20 bases between the two ends. The CDR3 extends over 13 amino acids. CDR3 sequence reads: CASAPKLVLRQFF. The DNA for the CDR3 is TGTGCCAGCGCCCCCAAGTTAGTGCTGAGGCAGTTCTTC.

The chain recombines TRBV5-1 with TRBJ2-3; 9 nucleotides agree with TRBD2. This CDR3 is 16 amino acids long. V was clipped by 0 bases and J by 0 bases; unmatched bases: 2. Germline CDR1 reads SGHRS; CDR2 reads YFSETQ. Here the CDR3 DNA reads TGCGCCAGCAGCTTGGCTCTAGCGGGGAGCACAGATACGCAGTATTTT. It specifies CASSLALAGSTDTQYF.

The chain is built from TRBV2 and TRBJ2-7; 7 nucleotides agree with TRBD1. Germline CDR1 SNHLY, CDR2 FYNNEI. The length of the CDR3 is 14 residues. V lost 8 bases, J lost 0 bases, and 7 bases stayed unmatched. This chain's CDR3 is CASQQDRVSYEQYF. As DNA, the CDR3 is TGTGCCAGCCAACAAGACAGGGTCTCCTACGAGCAGTACTTC.

This clone was picked up a small number of times. V gene TRBV7-3 combines with J gene TRBJ2-1, with no clear D. Germline CDR1 reads SGHTA; CDR2 reads FQGTGA. V shed 5 bases and J shed 9 bases, with 11 bases lying between them. The length of the CDR3 is 12 residues. The CDR3 DNA follows: TGTGCCAGCAGCCAAAACAACGCTGAGCAGTTCTTC. Its protein product is CASSQNNAEQFF.

The J gene is TRBJ1-1, the V gene TRBV27; D remains ambiguous. The CDR3 is 12 residues long. Trimming took 6 bases from V and 4 from J, leaving 9 bases between them. From germline, CDR1 is MNHEY and CDR2 SMNVEV (reference sequence). The CDR3 DNA sequence: TGTGCCAGCAGGTCCGGAGGCACTGAAGCTTTCTTT. Residues: CASRSGGTEAFF.